These 8 T cell receptor beta chains came from one sample sequenced in a study of neoadjuvant nivolumab and ipilimumab in lung cancer. Measured with immunoSEQ multiplex PCR; TCRdb has only the in-frame clones, and not every one. The data hold 20,000 to 25,000 clones, with around 82% observed a single time. This sample comprised peripheral blood, obtained before neoadjuvant nivolumab, alone or with ipilimumab. The receptors shown here come from an adult with non-small cell lung cancer.

The CDR3 region has the DNA TGTGCCAGCAGGATAGGACAGAACTACAATGAGCAGTTCTTC. It translates to CASRIGQNYNEQFF. This chain uses TRBV6-5 with TRBJ2-1; a possible D gene is TRBD1 (6 bases). V was trimmed by 6 bases and J by 3 bases, leaving 12 bases between them. Per germline, CDR1 MNHEY and CDR2 SVGAGI. The CDR3 extends over 14 amino acids.

This chain connects TRBV28 to TRBJ1-2, with D maybe TRBD1 (5 bases). Germline V CDR1 and CDR2: MDHEN, SYDVKM. V lost 2 bases to trimming and J lost 5 bases, with 21 bases between them. The CDR3 loop spans 17 amino acids. CDR3 loop: CASSLPPQVGGGYGYTF. The CDR3 DNA follows: TGTGCCAGCAGTTTACCACCACAGGTTGGGGGGGGGTATGGCTACACCTTC.

The V gene is TRBV5-1, the J gene TRBJ1-3, with D possibly TRBD1 on 5 matching bases. Trimming took 1 base from V and 0 from J, leaving 14 bases between them. The CDR3 contains 17 residues. From germline, CDR1 is SGHRS and CDR2 YFSETQ. The CDR3 reads CASSLSTGVNSGNTIYF. The CDR3 bases are TGCGCCAGCAGCTTGAGTACAGGAGTAAACTCTGGAAACACCATATATTTT.

This rearrangement joins TRBV5-6 to TRBJ2-1; 12 bases are shared with TRBD2. This CDR3 is built from 18 residues. The V and J ends lost 0 bases and 4 bases, in that order; junction bases with no gene match: 8. The germline CDR1 and CDR2 sequences are SGHDT and YYEEEE. The CDR3 DNA follows: TGTGCCAGCAGCTTGGCTCTAGCGGGAGGGCGTGGGTACAATGAGCAGTTCTTC. Amino acid sequence: CASSLALAGGRGYNEQFF.

This clone was counted a single time. The chain is built from TRBV18 and TRBJ1-1, with unresolved D. CDR1 KGHSH and CDR2 LQKENI come from the germline V gene. Trimming took 3 bases from V and 3 from J, leaving 11 bases between them. The CDR3 totals 14 residues. Written as DNA, the CDR3 is TGTGCCAGCTCACCTGTTGAAAGAGACACTGAAGCTTTCTTT. Its translation: CASSPVERDTEAFF.

V usage is TRBV5-1 and J usage is TRBJ1-2; TRBD1 is a possible D gene (6 bases). The CDR3 length is 14 residues. V lost 2 bases and J 4 bases, leaving 12 bases between the germline ends. Germline lookup yields CDR1 SGHRS and CDR2 YFSETQ. The CDR3: CASSLRDTLYGYTF. The CDR3 coding sequence is TGCGCCAGCAGCTTACGGGACACCCTCTATGGCTACACCTTC.

V and J are TRBV7-9 and TRBJ2-7, with a tentative D call TRBD1 (6 bases). The germline V gene encodes CDR1 SEHNR and CDR2 FQNEAQ (reference sequence). V dropped 1 base and J dropped 4 bases, with 8 bases sitting between them. The CDR3 has 13 amino acids. The CDR3 sequence is CASSLVTGYEQYF. CDR3 in DNA: TGTGCCAGCAGCTTAGTTACAGGGTACGAGCAGTACTTC.

The CDR3 region is CASSSQSSGNTIYF. DNA for the CDR3: TGTGCCAGCAGCTCACAGAGCTCTGGAAACACCATATATTTT. The chain is built from TRBV7-2 and TRBJ1-3; D is undetermined. The CDR3 has 14 amino acids. Looked up from germline, CDR1 is SGHTA and CDR2 is FQGNSA. V lost 4 bases and J 0 bases, leaving 7 bases between the germline ends.